The 6 T cell receptor beta chains listed next were all sequenced from one sample in a study of T-cell memory formation after mild COVID-19. One entry per CDR3 protein results from TCRdb running MiXCR on the 5' RACE reads. The sample carries approximately 300,000 distinct CDR3 sequences, 7% to 10% recorded once. Sequenced input: PBMCs or a T cell subset sorted from them (not recorded which). These receptors were taken from a man aged 18 to 29 who had mild COVID-19 (a few samples of this study predate the infection). Cell type and time point are not known.

This clonotype has just a few counts. The rearrangement uses TRBV29-1 and TRBJ2-2; the D gene is possibly TRBD2 (5 bases). Germline assignment: CDR1 SQVTM and CDR2 ANQGSEA. The CDR3 length is 13 residues. V was pared by 8 bases and J by 2 bases, with 12 bases between. In nucleotides, the CDR3 is TGCAGCACCCCCCGGGGTAACACCGGGGAGCTGTTTTTT. It encodes CSTPRGNTGELFF.

This clonotype showed up just a few times. The genes are TRBV7-2 and TRBJ2-3; 10 nucleotides agree with TRBD2. The CDR3 contains 13 residues. V was pared by 8 bases and J by 6 bases, with 5 bases of the junction left unmatched. Germline CDR1 SGHTA, CDR2 FQGNSA. CDR3: CASHSGGHDTQYF. CDR3 bases: TGTGCCAGCCATAGCGGGGGGCACGATACGCAGTATTTT.

The gene calls are TRBV20-1 and TRBJ1-2; D is possibly TRBD1 (5 bases). Germline-derived CDR1 and CDR2 are DFQATT and SNEGSKA (reference sequence). With 3 bases removed from V and 8 bases from J, the gap between germline ends came to 16 bases. The CDR3 runs 13 residues. CDR3 amino acids: CSASNRRRSGYTF. The CDR3 DNA reads TGCAGTGCTAGCAACAGGCGCCGGTCGGGCTACACCTTC.

This clonotype was observed many times. The rearrangement links TRBV6-2 or TRBV6-3 to TRBJ2-3; either TRBD1 or TRBD2 may fit D (5 bases each). This CDR3 comprises 14 residues. Germline lookup yields CDR1 MNHEY and CDR2 SVGEGT. Trimming stripped 3 bases from V and 3 bases from J, with 10 bases between. CDR3 in amino acids: CASSYTGRTDTQYF. CDR3 coding DNA: TGTGCCAGCAGTTATACGGGGCGAACAGATACGCAGTATTTT.

This clonotype appeared many times. This chain connects TRBV5-1 to TRBJ1-6; D is unclear. The CDR3 totals 14 residues. V lost 5 bases and J lost 5, with 11 bases in between. Germline V gene data show CDR1 as SGHRS and CDR2 as YFSETQ. The CDR3 DNA follows: TGCGCCAGCAGAGACGGATCGGATAATTCACCCCTCCACTTT. Its protein is CASRDGSDNSPLHF. The variable domain in full, with the rest retrieved from reference TRBV5-1 and TRBJ1-6, is KAGVTQTPRYLIKTRGQQVTLSCSPISGHRSVSWYQQTPGQGLQFLFEYFSETQRNKGNFPGRFSGRQFSNSRSEMNVSTLELGDSALYLCASRDGSDNSPLHFGNGTRLTVT.

This clonotype was seen ten or more times. The chain employs TRBV6-5 and TRBJ2-1, with 8 bases fitting TRBD1. Germline V gene data show CDR1 as MNHEY and CDR2 as SVGAGI. There are 15 residues in the CDR3. Trimming took 5 bases from V and 7 from J; bases not matched to a gene: 10. CDR3 sequence: CASSLTGGMRNEQFF. In DNA form, the CDR3 reads TGTGCCAGCAGTCTCACAGGGGGTATGAGGAATGAGCAGTTCTTC.